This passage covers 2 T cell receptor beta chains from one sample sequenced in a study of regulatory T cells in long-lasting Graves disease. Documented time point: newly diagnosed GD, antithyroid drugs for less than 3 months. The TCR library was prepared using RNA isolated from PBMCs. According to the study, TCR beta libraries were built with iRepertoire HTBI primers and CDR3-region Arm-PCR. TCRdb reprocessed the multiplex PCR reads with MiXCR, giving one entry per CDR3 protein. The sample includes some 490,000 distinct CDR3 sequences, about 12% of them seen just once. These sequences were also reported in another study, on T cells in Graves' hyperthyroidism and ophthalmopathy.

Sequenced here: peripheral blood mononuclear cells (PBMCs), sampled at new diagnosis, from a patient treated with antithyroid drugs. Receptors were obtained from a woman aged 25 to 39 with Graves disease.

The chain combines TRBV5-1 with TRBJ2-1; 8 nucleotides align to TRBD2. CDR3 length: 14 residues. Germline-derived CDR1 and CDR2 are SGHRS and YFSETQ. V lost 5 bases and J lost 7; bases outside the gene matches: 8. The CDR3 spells CASSFLAGWNEQFF. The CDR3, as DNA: TGCGCCAGCAGTTTTTTAGCGGGGTGGAATGAGCAGTTCTTC. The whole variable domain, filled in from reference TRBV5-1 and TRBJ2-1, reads KAGVTQTPRYLIKTRGQQVTLSCSPISGHRSVSWYQQTPGQGLQFLFEYFSETQRNKGNFPGRFSGRQFSNSRSEMNVSTLELGDSALYLCASSFLAGWNEQFFGPGTRLTVL.

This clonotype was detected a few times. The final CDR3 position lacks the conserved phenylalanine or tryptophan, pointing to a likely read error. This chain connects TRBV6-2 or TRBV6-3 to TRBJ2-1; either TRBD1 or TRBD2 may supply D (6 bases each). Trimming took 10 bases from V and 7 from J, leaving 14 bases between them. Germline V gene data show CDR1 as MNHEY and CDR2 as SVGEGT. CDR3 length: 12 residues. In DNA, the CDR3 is TGTGCCATTAGGGGGGTGGGGAATGAGCAGTTCCTC. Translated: CAIRGVGNEQFL.